The clone carrying this T cell receptor beta chain has just one count. The data belong to a study of T cell changes during pregnancy in multiple sclerosis. Sequenced by immunoSEQ multiplex PCR; TCRdb stores in-frame clones only, minus some. The repertoire holds under 150,000 clones, with roughly 95% as singletons. The germline V and J ends were trimmed by 5 bases and 3 bases, with 19 bases remaining between them. Germline lookup yields CDR1 LNHDA and CDR2 SQIVND (reference sequence). This CDR3 spans 17 amino acids. Specimen: peripheral blood, collected after pregnancy. The rearrangement links TRBV19 to TRBJ2-2; maybe TRBD2 (6 bases). The origin of this receptor is a female donor with multiple sclerosis, enrolled in a pregnancy study. The CDR3 DNA reads TGTGCCAGTAGTCTTGGGGGGTTTCGGGGATACACCGGGGAGCTGTTTTTT. As protein: CASSLGGFRGYTGELFF.